These T cell receptor beta chains were read from a single sample in a study of shared clonotypes between healthy human individuals. The assay was immunoSEQ multiplex PCR, and TCRdb's table has in-frame clones only and misses some. The sample holds more than 550,000 clones; about 90% are singletons and the top ten take about a quarter. What was sequenced was naive CD8+ T cells sorted from blood. The receptors derive from a man aged 25 to 45 in good health. The CDR3 runs from the conserved cysteine through the conserved F or W. A D gene is named only where the DNA matches it firmly. Size is stated for part of the rows, as once, few or many counts, or as a class when the clone is expanded.

d_call clone_size j_call v_call cdr3_nt cdr3_aa
. . TRBJ1-3 TRBV27 TGTGCCAGCAGTTTGGCTTTCCCTGTATCCGGAAACACCATATATTTT CASSLAFPVSGNTIYF
. . TRBJ1-4 TRBV4-1 TGCGCCAGCAGTAGTCATAGGAATGAAAAACTGTTTTTT CASSSHRNEKLFF
. once TRBJ1-1 TRBV28 TGTGCCAGCAGTTTAGGGGGGGGCGGCACTGAAGCTTTCTTT CASSLGGGGTEAFF
TRBD1 . TRBJ1-5 TRBV19 TGTGCCAGTACCGCAAATCTCGTGGGGCAGGGGGCGTTCATTCAGCCCCAGCATTTT CASTANLVGQGAFIQPQHF
. . TRBJ2-1 TRBV2 TGTGCCAGCAGACCGAACCGACTATCACTAAGCTCCTACAATGAGCAGTTCTTC CASRPNRLSLSSYNEQFF
TRBD1 . TRBJ1-2 TRBV7-9 TGTGCCAGCAGCTTAGTTGGACAGGGGGCTTGGGGCTATGGCTACACCTTC CASSLVGQGAWGYGYTF
TRBD2 . TRBJ2-1 TRBV6-5 TGTGCCACGATGACGACTAGCGGGAGTGCAAATGAGCAGTTCTTC CATMTTSGSANEQFF
. . TRBJ1-2 TRBV30 TGTGCCTGGAGCGACAGAGCTAACTATGGCTACACCTTC CAWSDRANYGYTF
. . TRBJ2-1 TRBV27 TGTGCCAGCAGTCACATCGGGATTTTCTACAATGAGCAGTTCTTC CASSHIGIFYNEQFF
. . TRBJ1-1 TRBV27 TGTGCCAGCAGTCGGTCCATGGGCACTGAAGCTTTCTTT CASSRSMGTEAFF
. . TRBJ1-4 TRBV6-1 TGTGCCAGCAGATATAGCGCAACTAATGAAAAACTGTTTTTT CASRYSATNEKLFF
TRBD2 . TRBJ2-5 TRBV11-2 TGTGCCAGCAGCTCGTGGACTAGCGGGAGGAGGGTGGAGACCCAGTACTTC CASSSWTSGRRVETQYF
. . TRBJ2-2 TRBV14 TGTGCCAGCAGCCAAGGGACAGCGGGGTCCACCGGGGAGCTGTTTTTT CASSQGTAGSTGELFF
. once TRBJ2-7 TRBV6-6 TGTGCCAGCACACCGGGAGCCTACGAGCAGTACTTC CASTPGAYEQYF
. . TRBJ2-1 TRBV4-1 TGCGCCAGCAGCCAAGATCGATGGACTGGATTAGACAATGAGCAGTTCTTC CASSQDRWTGLDNEQFF
. . TRBJ2-1 TRBV7-3 TGTGCCAGCAGCTTAATCAGGAGCTCCTACAATGAGCAGTTCTTC CASSLIRSSYNEQFF
TRBD1 . TRBJ2-2 TRBV28 TGTGCCAGCAGTCCACGGACAGGGTATACCGGGGAGCTGTTTTTT CASSPRTGYTGELFF
. . TRBJ2-2 TRBV7-9 TGTGCCAGCAGTGTCGGCAGGGCCCCGAACACCGGGGAGCTGTTTTTT CASSVGRAPNTGELFF
. . TRBJ2-5 TRBV7-8 TGTGCCAGCAGCTGGTTAGAGACCCAGTACTTC CASSWLETQYF
TRBD2 once TRBJ2-7 TRBV6-5 TGTGCCAGCAGTTACGGACTAGCGGATACCTACGAGCAGTACTTC CASSYGLADTYEQYF
TRBD1 . TRBJ2-1 TRBV4-1 TGCGCCAGCAGCCAATTAGTCCAGGGGGATTACAATGAGCAGTTCTTC CASSQLVQGDYNEQFF
. . TRBJ1-5 TRBV27 TGTGCCAGCAGTTCCGGGCTTCGGGGCAATCAGCCCCAGCATTTT CASSSGLRGNQPQHF
. . TRBJ2-3 TRBV5-1 TGCGCCAGCCGGATGACTACGCCAGATACGCAGTATTTT CASRMTTPDTQYF
TRBD2 . TRBJ2-1 TRBV6-6 TGTGCCAGCACCGCGGGAGGGCCGAATGAGCAGTTCTTC CASTAGGPNEQFF
. . TRBJ2-2 TRBV11-3 TGTGCCAGCACCTCGCAGGGGAACACCGGGGAGCTGTTTTTT CASTSQGNTGELFF
TRBD1 . TRBJ2-7 TRBV9 TGTGCCAGCAGCGCAACAGGGGGCGGCGACGAGCAGTACTTC CASSATGGGDEQYF
TRBD2 . TRBJ2-7 TRBV19 TGTGCCAGTAGTCACGGAAGCGGGAGCTCCTACGAGCAGTACTTC CASSHGSGSSYEQYF
TRBD2 . TRBJ2-3 TRBV28 TGTGCCAGCACCTCCTGGCTAGCGGGTCTAACAGATACGCAGTATTTT CASTSWLAGLTDTQYF
. . TRBJ1-5 TRBV7-8 TGTGCCAGCAGCTTCCGGACAGCTAATAGCAATCAGCCCCAGCATTTT CASSFRTANSNQPQHF
. . TRBJ2-7 TRBV6-1 TGTGCCAGCAGTGATTTCTCATGGGACTACGAGCAGTACTTC CASSDFSWDYEQYF
TRBD2 . TRBJ2-7 TRBV29-1 TGCAGCGTGACGAGCGGGACCCGGCACGAGCAGTACTTC CSVTSGTRHEQYF
TRBD2 . TRBJ2-7 TRBV28 TGTGCCAGCAGCCTAGGACTAGCGCCCTACGAGCAGTACTTC CASSLGLAPYEQYF
TRBD1 . TRBJ1-5 TRBV6-1 TGTGCCAGCAGTGTACAGGGGTACAATCAGCCCCAGCATTTT CASSVQGYNQPQHF
. . TRBJ1-5 TRBV6-5 TGTGCCAGCTCGACGGGGGGCTTACAGCCCCAGCATTTT CASSTGGLQPQHF
TRBD1 . TRBJ1-2 TRBV7-2 TGCGCCAGCAGCTTAATGACGGGACAGGCTAACTATGGCTACACCTTC CASSLMTGQANYGYTF
. . TRBJ2-7 TRBV7-8 TGTGCCAGCAGCCAAACCGGGGGCTCCTACGAGCAGTACTTC CASSQTGGSYEQYF
. . TRBJ2-7 TRBV27 TGTGCCAGCAGTCCCCAGGAGGTCAGAGGGACCTACGAGCAGTACTTC CASSPQEVRGTYEQYF
TRBD1 once TRBJ2-7 TRBV10-2 TGCGCCAGCATTGCGAGTGTGGACAGGACCTACGAGCAGTACTTC CASIASVDRTYEQYF
TRBD1 . TRBJ1-5 TRBV11-2 TGTGCCAGCAGCGGGACAGGCAATCAGCCCCAGCATTTT CASSGTGNQPQHF
TRBD2 . TRBJ2-7 TRBV27 TGTGCCAGCAGGACTAGCGGGAGTAGCTACGAGCAGTACTTC CASRTSGSSYEQYF
TRBD2 . TRBJ2-7 TRBV6-5 TGTGCCAGCAGTTACGGGTTAGCGGGGACCTACGAGCAGTACTTC CASSYGLAGTYEQYF
. . TRBJ1-1 TRBV7-8 TGTGCCAGCAGCTTAGGGGCCGACAGGCCATCTGAGGCTTTCTTT CASSLGADRPSEAFF
TRBD2 . TRBJ2-7 TRBV5-4 TGTGCCACCAGAGGGGTCGGGACTAGCGGAGAATACGAGCAGTACTTC CATRGVGTSGEYEQYF
. . TRBJ2-7 TRBV6-5 TGTGCCAGCACCCCGCAGGGGTCCTACGAGCAGTACTTC CASTPQGSYEQYF
. . TRBJ2-2 TRBV5-1 TGCGCCAGCAGCTTGGCTATTGGGAACACCGGGGAGCTGTTTTTT CASSLAIGNTGELFF
. . TRBJ2-7 TRBV7-8 TGTGCCAGCAGCTTAGAATCCGGATCTCCTGGCGAGCAGTACTTC CASSLESGSPGEQYF
TRBD2 . TRBJ2-7 TRBV6-6 TGTGCCAGCAGTTTGACTAGCGGATCCTACGAGCAGTACTTC CASSLTSGSYEQYF
. once TRBJ2-1 TRBV9 TGTGCCAGCGGGGACCGCTACAATGAGCAGTTCTTC CASGDRYNEQFF